These 8 T cell receptor beta chains originate from one sample sequenced in a study of cytomegalovirus exposure and HLA in healthy donors. The PCR made use of 60 Vbeta and 13 Jbeta primers. Assay used: immunoSEQ multiplex PCR; TCRdb lists only in-frame clones, some missing. In the table there are approximately 110,000 clones, 70% to 80% of which are singletons. Source material: PBMCs. Receptors were obtained from a man in his forties in good health and CMV-seronegative.

The chain combines TRBV29-1 with TRBJ2-2, with 8 positions matching TRBD2. This CDR3 has 13 residues. Germline V gene lookup returns CDR1 SQVTM and CDR2 ANQGSEA. The J segment lost 8 bases and the V segment lost 7 bases, leaving 9 bases of the junction unmatched. The CDR3 protein is CSGETGGAGELFF. CDR3 DNA: TGCAGCGGGGAGACGGGGGGGGCTGGGGAGCTGTTTTTT.

This clone was counted a single time. The chain recombines TRBV29-1 with TRBJ2-5; perhaps TRBD1 as D (6 bases). CDR3 length: 13 residues. Germline loops: CDR1 SQVTM, CDR2 ANQGSEA. V gave up 7 bases and J gave up 5 bases, with 17 bases separating them. CDR3 sequence: CSDGPGDGETQYF. In DNA, the CDR3 is TGCAGCGACGGACCAGGGGATGGGGAGACCCAGTACTTC. Full variable domain (outside the CDR3, taken from reference TRBV29-1 and TRBJ2-5): SAVISQKPSRDICQRGTSLTIQCQVDSQVTMMFWYRQQPGQSLTLIATANQGSEATYESGFVIDKFPISRPNLTFSTLTVSNMSPEDSSIYLCSDGPGDGETQYFGPGTRLLVL.

The chain recombines TRBV6-5 with TRBJ2-5; D not resolved. V was pared by 0 bases and J by 1 base, with 9 bases between. This CDR3 is 15 amino acids long. CDR1 and CDR2 (germline): MNHEY, SVGAGI. The CDR3 nucleotides are TGTGCCAGCAGTTACTCGGGCCGTTCCCAAGAGACCCAGTACTTC. Protein: CASSYSGRSQETQYF.

The chain has TRBV4-1 and TRBJ1-5; D unresolved. The germline V gene encodes CDR1 MGHRA and CDR2 YSYEKL. The V end was cut by 1 base, the J end by 6 bases, with 16 bases between. This CDR3 spans 16 amino acids. The CDR3 sequence: CASSQVVSKFRQPQHF. CDR3 in DNA: TGCGCCAGCAGCCAAGTAGTAAGCAAGTTTCGTCAGCCCCAGCATTTT.

The J gene is TRBJ2-7, the V gene TRBV4-3, with D possibly TRBD1 on 6 matching bases. This CDR3 spans 15 amino acids. Deletions cut 4 bases from V and 7 bases from J, with 20 bases between. Germline V gene lookup returns CDR1 LGHNA and CDR2 YSLEER. Written as DNA, the CDR3 is TGCGCCAGCAGCCGCATTCAGGGGACAATGGGGGAGCAGTACTTC. It encodes CASSRIQGTMGEQYF.

This chain connects TRBV4-1 to TRBJ2-2; 7 nucleotides line up with TRBD2. CDR1 and CDR2 from the germline V gene are MGHRA and YSYEKL. With 3 bases clipped from V and 5 bases from J, the junction kept 9 bases outside the gene matches. This CDR3 is built from 16 residues. In DNA, the CDR3 is TGCGCCAGCAGCCACAAGAGGGGACTATCAACCGGGGAGCTGTTTTTT. It specifies CASSHKRGLSTGELFF.

The chain couples TRBV7-2 to TRBJ2-7, with 7 positions matching TRBD2. Germline V gene data show CDR1 as SGHTA and CDR2 as FQGNSA. This CDR3 is built from 13 residues. V trimming: 2 bases; J trimming: 7 bases; junction bases outside the gene matches: 5. The CDR3 loop is CASSLRGGREQYF. CDR3 in DNA: TGTGCCAGCAGCTTACGGGGAGGGCGGGAGCAGTACTTC.

The chain links TRBV28 to TRBJ2-7, with D tentatively TRBD1 (7 bases). The CDR3 totals 14 residues. The germline gives CDR1 MDHEN, CDR2 SYDVKM. V was cut by 6 bases and J by 4 bases, with 16 bases left in between. This CDR3 is CASRTGQAGYEQYF. The CDR3 DNA reads TGTGCCAGCAGAACAGGACAGGCGGGGTACGAGCAGTACTTC.